These 18 T cell receptor beta chains were all obtained from the same sample, sequenced in a study of blood T cell repertoires in COVID-19. Profiled with immunoSEQ multiplex PCR; TCRdb holds only in-frame clones, not every one. The repertoire includes about 270,000 clones, around 90% of them detected once, and around 3% sits in the top ten. Sequencing was carried out using PBMCs or T cells enriched from blood (not recorded which). The receptors here all came from a woman aged 45-59 years who had recovered from COVID-19.

CDR3 in DNA: TGTGCCAGCAGCCTGCAGTCCCCGCGGAATTACGAGCAGTACTTC. This translates into CASSLQSPRNYEQYF. The rearrangement uses TRBV5-5 and TRBJ2-7; D not resolved. Per the germline V gene, CDR1 is SGHKS and CDR2 is YYEKEE (reference sequence). This CDR3 is built from 15 residues. The V gene lost 4 bases and the J gene lost 4 bases, with 18 bases spanning the gap.

This chain joins TRBV6-5 and TRBJ1-2; D is perhaps TRBD1 (6 bases). The V gene's germline CDR1 is MNHEY and CDR2 SVGAGI. V was trimmed by 2 bases and J by 0 bases, leaving 10 bases between them. The length of the CDR3 is 15 residues. CDR3 in amino acids: CASSYQQGANYGYTF. Written as DNA, the CDR3 is TGTGCCAGCAGTTACCAACAGGGAGCTAACTATGGCTACACCTTC.

The chain links TRBV7-9 to TRBJ1-6; TRBD1 matches at 7 bases. This CDR3 has 14 amino acids. CDR1 SEHNR and CDR2 FQNEAQ come from the germline V gene (reference sequence). V shed 4 bases, J shed 14 bases, and the junction held 11 bases outside the gene matches. The CDR3 region has the DNA TGTGCCAGCAGCTACGAACGGACAGGCGAGGCCCTCCACTTT. It is translated as CASSYERTGEALHF. The entire variable domain, with the rest obtained from reference TRBV7-9 and TRBJ1-6, is as follows: DTGVSQNPRHKITKRGQNVTFRCDPISEHNRLYWYRQTLGQGPEFLTYFQNEAQLEKSRLLSDRFSAERPKGSFSTLEIQRTEQGDSAMYLCASSYERTGEALHFGNGTRLTVT.

This CDR3 reads CASSTRTSGRAVGELFF. The DNA for the CDR3 is TGTGCCAGCAGCACCCGGACTAGCGGGAGGGCCGTCGGGGAGCTGTTTTTT. The J gene is TRBJ2-2, the V gene TRBV7-9; 15 bases line up with TRBD2. J gave up 7 bases and V 5 bases, and 8 bases lay outside the gene matches. Germline values: CDR1 SEHNR, CDR2 FQNEAQ (reference sequence). This CDR3 region has 17 residues.

The V gene is TRBV27, the J gene TRBJ1-4, with 10 positions matching TRBD1. The V gene's germline CDR1 is MNHEY and CDR2 SMNVEV (reference sequence). After removal of 4 bases from V and 6 bases from J, the junction contained 2 bases not matched to a gene. CDR3 length: 14 residues. In DNA, the CDR3 is TGTGCCAGCAGTTACGGGACAGGGGATGAAAAACTGTTTTTT. Translation: CASSYGTGDEKLFF. Based on the CDR3 plus reference TRBV27 and TRBJ1-4, the full variable domain is EAQVTQNPRYLITVTGKKLTVTCSQNMNHEYMSWYRQDPGLGLRQIYYSMNVEVTDKGDVPEGYKVSRKEKRNFPLILESPSPNQTSLYFCASSYGTGDEKLFFGSGTQLSVL.

The rearrangement uses TRBV30 and TRBJ1-6; maybe TRBD1 (6 bases). Germline lookup yields CDR1 GTSNPN and CDR2 SVGIG (reference sequence). The CDR3 is 13 residues long. Trimming pared 6 bases from V and 7 bases from J, leaving 13 bases between. The CDR3 nucleotides read TGTGCCTGCAAGACAGGCGGCAATTCACCCCTCCACTTT. Translated, it gives CACKTGGNSPLHF.

CDR3 in amino acids: CATSVPGGVGDTQYF. In nucleotides, the CDR3 is TGTGCCACCAGTGTTCCAGGGGGAGTTGGAGATACGCAGTATTTT. V usage is TRBV24-1 and J usage is TRBJ2-3; 7 bases match TRBD1. Trimming removed 5 bases from V and 5 bases from J; junction bases left unmatched: 9. Germline CDR1 reads KGHDR; CDR2 reads SFDVKD. The CDR3 is made up of 15 amino acids.

The rearrangement uses TRBV5-6 and TRBJ2-5, with 11 bases fitting TRBD2. Trimming cost V 5 bases and J 3 bases; bases outside gene matches: 3. The CDR3 runs to 14 residues. Looked up from germline, CDR1 is SGHDT and CDR2 is YYEEEE. CDR3 nucleotide sequence: TGTGCCAGCAGGCCGGGACTAGCGGAAGAGACCCAGTACTTC. It yields the protein CASRPGLAEETQYF.

The gene calls are TRBV21-1 and TRBJ2-7; the table calls TRBD2, which could not be checked here. TRBV21-1 is shown as a pseudogene. The CDR3 consists of 15 residues. The CDR3 is CASRVTSRDSYEQYF. CDR3 coding DNA: TGTGCCAGCAGGGTGACTAGCCGAGACTCCTACGAGCAGTACTTC.

The genes are TRBV19 and TRBJ2-3, with D perhaps matching TRBD1 (6 bases). Between the trimmed V and J ends, which lost 6 bases and 2 bases, there was a span of 12 bases. CDR1 is LNHDA, CDR2 SQIVND, per germline (reference sequence). The CDR3 contains 14 residues. The DNA for the CDR3 is TGTGCCAGTAGCGGACAGAGGTCCACAGATACGCAGTATTTT. Translated, it gives CASSGQRSTDTQYF.

The J gene is TRBJ2-5, the V gene TRBV27; possibly TRBD2 for D (5 bases). Trimming removed 5 bases from V and 2 bases from J, with 9 bases in between. Germline CDR1 is MNHEY and CDR2 is SMNVEV (reference sequence). This CDR3 is 13 amino acids long. The CDR3 coding sequence is TGTGCCAGCAGTACTAGTACGCAAGAGACCCAGTACTTC. This codes for CASSTSTQETQYF.

This clone was recorded only once. The rearrangement joins TRBV2 to TRBJ2-1; 7 positions match TRBD2. The CDR3 covers 16 residues. CDR1 is SNHLY and CDR2 is FYNNEI in the germline V gene. With 6 bases clipped from V and 8 bases from J, the junction kept 16 bases outside the gene matches. In nucleotides, the CDR3 is TGTGCCAGCAGCCAACTGTCGCGGGAGTCCGGCGATGAGCAGTTCTTC. Translated: CASSQLSRESGDEQFF.

V gene TRBV11-2 combines with J gene TRBJ2-5; possibly TRBD1 for D (5 bases). Germline-derived CDR1 and CDR2 are SGHAT and FQNNGV. CDR3 length equals 14 residues. V was pared by 5 bases and J by 1 base, with 11 bases between. CDR3 coding DNA: TGTGCCAGCAGCCGTGGGGCAGCCCAAGAGACCCAGTACTTC. It translates to CASSRGAAQETQYF.

This rearrangement joins TRBV20-1 to TRBJ2-5; TRBD2 aligns across 7 bases. The CDR3 is made up of 13 amino acids. The germline V gene has CDR1 DFQATT and CDR2 SNEGSKA (reference sequence). J gave up 7 bases and V 3 bases, and 8 bases lay outside the gene matches. The CDR3 DNA reads as TGCAGTGCTAGTGGGAGCGGGGATAGGACCCAGTACTTC. Protein sequence: CSASGSGDRTQYF.

The chain employs TRBV6-2 or TRBV6-3 and TRBJ2-1, with 14 bases identical to TRBD2. Per the germline V gene, CDR1 is MNHEY and CDR2 is SVGEGT. This CDR3 has 18 amino acids. V shed 0 bases and J 4 bases; nucleotides not matched to a gene: 5. The CDR3 DNA follows: TGTGCCAGCAGTTACTCCGGACTAGCGGGAGGAGGGTACAATGAGCAGTTCTTC. Translating it yields CASSYSGLAGGGYNEQFF.

J is TRBJ1-1 and V is TRBV11-2; no firm D call. CDR1 and CDR2 from the germline V gene are SGHAT and FQNNGV. Deletions cut 2 bases from V and 5 bases from J, with 6 bases between. The CDR3 runs to 12 residues. CDR3 amino acids: CASSLSWTEAFF. In DNA, the CDR3 is TGTGCCAGCAGCTTAAGCTGGACTGAAGCTTTCTTT.

The V gene is TRBV3-1 (or the pseudogene TRBV3-2), the J gene TRBJ1-3; no firm D call. CDR3 length: 12 residues. The V end was cut by 1 base, the J end by 6 bases, with 4 bases between. Germline V gene sequence: CDR1 LGHDT, CDR2 YNNKEL (reference sequence). The DNA for the CDR3 is TGTGCCAGCAGCCAAGTCGTAAACACCATATATTTT. Protein: CASSQVVNTIYF.

The genes are TRBV7-2 and TRBJ2-7; 11 nucleotides agree with TRBD2. J was trimmed by 5 bases and V by 2 bases; bases with no gene match: 2. The CDR3 runs to 14 residues. The germline V gene has CDR1 SGHTA and CDR2 FQGNSA. The CDR3 is CASSLQLAGDEQYF. The CDR3 region has the DNA TGTGCCAGCAGCTTACAACTAGCGGGAGACGAGCAGTACTTC.